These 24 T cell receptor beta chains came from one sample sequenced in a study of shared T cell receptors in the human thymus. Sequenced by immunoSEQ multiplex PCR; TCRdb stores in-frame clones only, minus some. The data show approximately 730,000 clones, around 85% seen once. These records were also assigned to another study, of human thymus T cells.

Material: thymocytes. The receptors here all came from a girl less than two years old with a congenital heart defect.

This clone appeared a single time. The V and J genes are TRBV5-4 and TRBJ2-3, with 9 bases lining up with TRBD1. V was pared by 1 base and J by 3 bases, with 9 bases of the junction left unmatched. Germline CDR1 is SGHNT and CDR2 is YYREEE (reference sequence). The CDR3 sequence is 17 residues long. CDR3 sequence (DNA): TGTGCCAGCAGCTTGTCTTCGGGACAGGGAGAAACAGATACGCAGTATTTT. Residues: CASSLSSGQGETDTQYF.

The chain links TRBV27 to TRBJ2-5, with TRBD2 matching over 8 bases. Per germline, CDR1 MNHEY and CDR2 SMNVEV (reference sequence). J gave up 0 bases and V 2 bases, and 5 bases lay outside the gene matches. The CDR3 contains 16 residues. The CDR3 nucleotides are TGTGCCAGCAGTTTACGCCCAGCGGGGGACCAAGAGACCCAGTACTTC. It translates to CASSLRPAGDQETQYF.

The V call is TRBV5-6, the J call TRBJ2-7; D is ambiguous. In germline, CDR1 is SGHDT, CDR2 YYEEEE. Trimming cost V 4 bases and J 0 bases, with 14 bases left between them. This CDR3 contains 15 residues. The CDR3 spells CASSPFDTSSYEQYF. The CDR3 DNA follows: TGTGCCAGCAGCCCCTTTGACACCTCCTCCTACGAGCAGTACTTC.

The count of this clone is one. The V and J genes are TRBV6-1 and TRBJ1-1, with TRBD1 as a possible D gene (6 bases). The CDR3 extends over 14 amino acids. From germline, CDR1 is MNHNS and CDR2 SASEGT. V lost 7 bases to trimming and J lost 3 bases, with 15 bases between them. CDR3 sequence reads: CASNRAGADTEAFF. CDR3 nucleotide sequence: TGTGCCAGCAATCGAGCAGGGGCTGACACTGAAGCTTTCTTT.

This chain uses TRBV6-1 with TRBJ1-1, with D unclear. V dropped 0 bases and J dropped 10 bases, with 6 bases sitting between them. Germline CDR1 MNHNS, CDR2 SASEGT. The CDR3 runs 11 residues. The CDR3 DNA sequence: TGTGCCAGCAGTGAAGCGCTGCGAGCTTTCTTT. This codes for CASSEALRAFF.

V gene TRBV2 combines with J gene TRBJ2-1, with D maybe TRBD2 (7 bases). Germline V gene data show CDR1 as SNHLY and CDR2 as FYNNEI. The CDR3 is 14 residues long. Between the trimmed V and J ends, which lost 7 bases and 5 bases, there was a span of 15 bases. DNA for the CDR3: TGTGCCAGCATATGGCGGGGGCTTCACAATGAGCAGTTCTTC. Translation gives CASIWRGLHNEQFF.

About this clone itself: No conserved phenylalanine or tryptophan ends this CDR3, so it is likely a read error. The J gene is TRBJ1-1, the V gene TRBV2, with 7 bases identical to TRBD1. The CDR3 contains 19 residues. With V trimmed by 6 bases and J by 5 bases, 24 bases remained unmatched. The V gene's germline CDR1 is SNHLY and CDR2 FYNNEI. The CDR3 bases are TGTGCCAGCAGCCCCCCGAAAAGACAGGGTAGCATTGATGGGACTGAAGCTTTCCTT. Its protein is CASSPPKRQGSIDGTEAFL.

In DNA, the CDR3 is TGCGCCAGCAGCCAGGAATTAGCGGGGGGATCATCCACAGATACGCAGTATTTT. Amino acids: CASSQELAGGSSTDTQYF. V gene TRBV4-1 combines with J gene TRBJ2-3, with 10 bases identical to TRBD2. Trimming removed 3 bases from V and 2 bases from J; junction bases left unmatched: 11. The germline V gene has CDR1 MGHRA and CDR2 YSYEKL. CDR3 size: 18 residues.

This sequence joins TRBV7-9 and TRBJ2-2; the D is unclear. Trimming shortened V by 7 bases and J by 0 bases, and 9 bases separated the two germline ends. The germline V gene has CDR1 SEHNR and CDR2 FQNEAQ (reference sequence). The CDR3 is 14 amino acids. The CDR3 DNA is TGTGCCAGCATCTACTTTGCGAACACCGGGGAGCTGTTTTTT. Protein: CASIYFANTGELFF.

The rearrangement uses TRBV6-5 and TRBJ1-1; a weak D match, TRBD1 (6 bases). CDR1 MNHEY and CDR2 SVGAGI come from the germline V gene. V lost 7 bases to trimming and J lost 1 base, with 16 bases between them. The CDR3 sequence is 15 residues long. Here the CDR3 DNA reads TGTGCCAGCACCGACGCGGGGGGACAGAACACTGAAGCTTTCTTT. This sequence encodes CASTDAGGQNTEAFF.

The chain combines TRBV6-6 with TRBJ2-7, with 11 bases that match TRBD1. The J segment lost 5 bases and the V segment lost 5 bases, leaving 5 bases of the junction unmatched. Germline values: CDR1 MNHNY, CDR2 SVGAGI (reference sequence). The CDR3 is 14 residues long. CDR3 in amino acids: CASSRTGGADEQYF. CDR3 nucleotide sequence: TGTGCCAGCAGTAGGACAGGGGGCGCGGACGAGCAGTACTTC.

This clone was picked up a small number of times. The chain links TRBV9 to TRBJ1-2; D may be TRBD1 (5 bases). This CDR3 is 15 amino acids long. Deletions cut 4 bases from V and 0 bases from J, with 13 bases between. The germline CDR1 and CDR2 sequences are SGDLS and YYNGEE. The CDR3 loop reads CASSPHRTTNYGYTF. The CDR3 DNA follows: TGTGCCAGCAGCCCCCACAGGACTACTAACTATGGCTACACCTTC.

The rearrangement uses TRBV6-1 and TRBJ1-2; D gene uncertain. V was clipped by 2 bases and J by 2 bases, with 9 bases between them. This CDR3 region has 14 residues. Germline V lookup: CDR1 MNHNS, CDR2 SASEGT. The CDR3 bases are TGTGCCAGCAGTGAAAAGGGAGAAAACTATGGCTACACCTTC. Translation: CASSEKGENYGYTF.

CDR3 region: CASSPDRVGYTGELFF. The CDR3 DNA sequence: TGTGCCAGCTCACCGGACAGGGTTGGCTACACCGGGGAGCTGTTTTTT. The chain carries TRBV18 and TRBJ2-2; TRBD1 matches 8 bases. The V gene's germline CDR1 is KGHSH and CDR2 LQKENI. The V segment lost 3 bases and the J segment 3 bases; nucleotides outside the gene matches: 6. There are 16 residues in the CDR3.

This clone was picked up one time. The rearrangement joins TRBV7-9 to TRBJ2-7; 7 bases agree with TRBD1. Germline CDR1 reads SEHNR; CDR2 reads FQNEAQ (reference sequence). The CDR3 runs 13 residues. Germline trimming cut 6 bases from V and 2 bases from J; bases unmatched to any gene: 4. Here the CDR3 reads CASRSQGAYEQYF. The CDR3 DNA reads TGTGCCAGCAGATCTCAGGGGGCCTACGAGCAGTACTTC.

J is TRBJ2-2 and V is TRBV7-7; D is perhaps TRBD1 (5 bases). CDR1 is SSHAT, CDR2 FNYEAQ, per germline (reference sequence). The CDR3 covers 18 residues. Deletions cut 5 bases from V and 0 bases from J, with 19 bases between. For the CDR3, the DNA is TGTGCCAGCAGCACAAACCGACCAGGGCCCCCGAACACCGGGGAGCTGTTTTTT. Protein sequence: CASSTNRPGPPNTGELFF.

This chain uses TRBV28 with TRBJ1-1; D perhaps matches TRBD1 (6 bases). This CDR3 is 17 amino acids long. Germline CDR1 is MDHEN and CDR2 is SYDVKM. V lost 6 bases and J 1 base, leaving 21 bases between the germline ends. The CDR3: CASRLRSPTGPNTEAFF. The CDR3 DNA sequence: TGTGCCAGCAGACTCCGATCCCCAACAGGGCCGAACACTGAAGCTTTCTTT.

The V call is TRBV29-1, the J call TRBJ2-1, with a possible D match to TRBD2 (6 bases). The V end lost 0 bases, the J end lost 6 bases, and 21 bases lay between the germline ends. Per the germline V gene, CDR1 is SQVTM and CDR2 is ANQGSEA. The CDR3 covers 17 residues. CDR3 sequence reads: CSVEDLMFRWRGNEQFF. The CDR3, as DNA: TGCAGCGTTGAAGATCTAATGTTTAGGTGGAGGGGCAATGAGCAGTTCTTC.

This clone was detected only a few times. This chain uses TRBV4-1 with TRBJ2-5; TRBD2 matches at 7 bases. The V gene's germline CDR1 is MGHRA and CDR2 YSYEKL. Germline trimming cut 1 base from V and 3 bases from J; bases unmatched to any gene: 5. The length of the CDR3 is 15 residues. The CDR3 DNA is TGCGCCAGCAGCCAAGCGGGGGGACGTAAAGAGACCCAGTACTTC. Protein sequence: CASSQAGGRKETQYF.

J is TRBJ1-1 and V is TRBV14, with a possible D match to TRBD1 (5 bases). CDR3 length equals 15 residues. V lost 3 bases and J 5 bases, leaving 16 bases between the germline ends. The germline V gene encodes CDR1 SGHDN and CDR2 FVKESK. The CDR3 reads CASSHVLKPGTEAFF. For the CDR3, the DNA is TGTGCCAGCAGCCACGTACTCAAACCAGGGACTGAAGCTTTCTTT.

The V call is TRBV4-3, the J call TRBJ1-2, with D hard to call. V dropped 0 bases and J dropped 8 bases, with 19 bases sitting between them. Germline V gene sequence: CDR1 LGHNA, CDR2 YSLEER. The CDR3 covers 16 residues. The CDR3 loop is CASSQDPNARDCGYTF. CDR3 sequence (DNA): TGCGCCAGCAGCCAAGATCCCAATGCCCGAGATTGCGGCTACACCTTC.

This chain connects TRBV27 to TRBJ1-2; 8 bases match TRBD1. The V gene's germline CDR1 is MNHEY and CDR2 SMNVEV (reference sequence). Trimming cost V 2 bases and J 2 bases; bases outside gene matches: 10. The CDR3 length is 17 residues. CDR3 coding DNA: TGTGCCAGCAGTTTAAGACAGGGGACCTCGGAAAACTATGGCTACACCTTC. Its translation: CASSLRQGTSENYGYTF.

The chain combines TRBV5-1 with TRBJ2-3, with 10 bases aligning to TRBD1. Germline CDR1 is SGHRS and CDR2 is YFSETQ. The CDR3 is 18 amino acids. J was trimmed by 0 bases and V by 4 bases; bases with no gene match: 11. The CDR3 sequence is CASSHSMSGQGSTDTQYF. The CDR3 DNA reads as TGCGCCAGCAGCCATTCTATGTCGGGACAGGGGAGCACAGATACGCAGTATTTT.

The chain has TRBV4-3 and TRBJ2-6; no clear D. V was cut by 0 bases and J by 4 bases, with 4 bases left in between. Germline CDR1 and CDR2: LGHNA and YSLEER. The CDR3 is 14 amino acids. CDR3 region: CASSQDLGANVLTF. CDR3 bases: TGCGCCAGCAGCCAAGACCTGGGGGCCAACGTCCTGACTTTC.